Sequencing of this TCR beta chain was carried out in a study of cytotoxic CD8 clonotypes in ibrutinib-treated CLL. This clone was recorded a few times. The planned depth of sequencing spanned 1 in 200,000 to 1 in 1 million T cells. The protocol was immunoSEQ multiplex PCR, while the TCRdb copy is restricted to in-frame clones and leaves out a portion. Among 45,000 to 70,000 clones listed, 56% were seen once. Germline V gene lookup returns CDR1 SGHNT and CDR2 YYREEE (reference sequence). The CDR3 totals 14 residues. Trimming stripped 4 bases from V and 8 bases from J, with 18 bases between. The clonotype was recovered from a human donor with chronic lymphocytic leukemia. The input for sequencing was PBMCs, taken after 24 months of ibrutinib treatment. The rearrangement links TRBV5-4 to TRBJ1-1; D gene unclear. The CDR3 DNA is TGTGCCAGCAGCCCCCGGGTTGGTAGGACGGAAGCTTTCTTT. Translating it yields CASSPRVGRTEAFF. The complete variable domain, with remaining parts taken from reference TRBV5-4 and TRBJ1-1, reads ETGVTQSPTHLIKTRGQQVTLRCSSQSGHNTVSWYQQALGQGPQFIFQYYREEENGRGNFPPRFSGLQFPNYSSELNVNALELDDSALYLCASSPRVGRTEAFFGQGTRLTVV.